This passage covers 22 T cell receptor beta chains from one sample sequenced in a study of T cell repertoires in cytomegalovirus infection. Their antigen targets remain unknown. TCRdb redid the calling of the reads with MiXCR, one entry per CDR3 protein. The repertoire consists of about 480,000 distinct CDR3 sequences, with roughly 34% occurring once and the leading ten covering 17%. The source material was cultured PBMCs, sampled from culture after CMV antigen stimulation. Source of these receptors: a human donor in good health (CMV status not recorded). Some clones in this sample may be carry-over from other donors' samples.

The chain links TRBV6-2 or TRBV6-3 to TRBJ2-2; 12 nucleotides agree with TRBD2. The trim removed 5 bases at V and 3 bases at J, leaving 13 bases unmatched. Germline-derived CDR1 and CDR2 are MNHEY and SVGEGT. The CDR3 has 19 residues. For the CDR3, the DNA is TGTGCCAGCAGTACACTCGGTACCGGACTAGCGGGGCACACCGGGGAGCTGTTTTTT. Amino acid sequence: CASSTLGTGLAGHTGELFF.

The CDR3 coding sequence is TGTGCCAGCAGTTTTCTCAGGGGTGGGTTCTACGAGCAGTACTTC. This translates into CASSFLRGGFYEQYF. The gene calls are TRBV28 and TRBJ2-7; TRBD1 might be the D (6 bases). In germline, CDR1 is MDHEN, CDR2 SYDVKM. V lost 3 bases to trimming and J lost 3 bases, with 15 bases between them. The CDR3 length is 15 residues. The entire variable domain, with the rest obtained from reference TRBV28 and TRBJ2-7, is as follows: DVKVTQSSRYLVKRTGEKVFLECVQDMDHENMFWYRQDPGLGLRLIYFSYDVKMKEKGDIPEGYSVSREKKERFSLILESASTNQTSMYLCASSFLRGGFYEQYFGPGTRLTVT.

The CDR3 spells CASSPWAGGNTEAFF. As DNA, the CDR3 is TGTGCCAGCAGTCCCTGGGCCGGGGGGAACACTGAAGCTTTCTTT. This chain joins TRBV12-3 or TRBV12-4 and TRBJ1-1; D is possibly TRBD1 (5 bases). V lost 5 bases and J lost 1, with 14 bases in between. This CDR3 region has 15 residues.

This clonotype was seen more than once but under ten times. The chain links TRBV6-1 to TRBJ1-1; D may be TRBD1 (5 bases). The V gene lost 6 bases and the J gene lost 6 bases, with 14 bases spanning the gap. CDR3 length equals 13 residues. The germline V gene encodes CDR1 MNHNS and CDR2 SASEGT. The CDR3 sequence is CASRRWKQAEAFF. DNA for the CDR3: TGTGCCAGCAGGCGGTGGAAACAGGCTGAAGCTTTCTTT.

The V and J genes are TRBV5-5 and TRBJ1-4; D remains unclear. CDR1 and CDR2 (germline): SGHKS, YYEKEE (reference sequence). Deletions cut 1 base from V and 8 bases from J, with 15 bases between. The CDR3 runs 15 residues. CDR3 bases: TGTGCCAGCAGCTTGCAAGTCGGTGGGATGGAAAAACTGTTTTTT. It codes for CASSLQVGGMEKLFF.

V and J are TRBV4-3 and TRBJ2-1; maybe TRBD2 (6 bases). The V gene lost 0 bases and the J gene lost 6 bases, with 15 bases spanning the gap. CDR3 size: 16 residues. Looked up from germline, CDR1 is LGHNA and CDR2 is YSLEER. The CDR3 DNA reads as TGCGCCAGCAGCCAAGACGCAAGGTTGGGAGGCAATGAGCAGTTCTTC. Its protein product is CASSQDARLGGNEQFF.

The chain uses TRBV19 and TRBJ2-3; unclear D gene. This CDR3 region has 11 residues. With 6 bases removed from V and 7 bases from J, the gap between germline ends came to 8 bases. Germline lookup yields CDR1 LNHDA and CDR2 SQIVND (reference sequence). The CDR3: CASRVLNTQYF. Written as DNA, the CDR3 is TGTGCCAGTAGGGTACTTAATACGCAGTATTTT.

The J gene is TRBJ2-2, the V gene TRBV10-1, with 8 bases fitting TRBD2. From germline, CDR1 is WNHNN and CDR2 SYGVQD (reference sequence). V trimming: 0 bases; J trimming: 3 bases; junction bases outside the gene matches: 6. The length of the CDR3 is 17 residues. DNA for the CDR3: TGCGCCAGCAGTGAGTCGAAACTAGCGGATCACACCGGGGAGCTGTTTTTT. This encodes CASSESKLADHTGELFF.

In this sample, this clonotype turned up a few times. This CDR3 reads CASSLLDSSPLHF. The CDR3 bases are TGTGCCAGCAGTTTATTAGACAGTTCACCCCTCCACTTT. The V call is TRBV28, the J call TRBJ1-6; D may be TRBD1 (5 bases). Germline lookup yields CDR1 MDHEN and CDR2 SYDVKM. The CDR3 runs 13 residues. Between the trimmed V and J ends, which lost 1 base and 9 bases, there was a span of 7 bases.

This clonotype was counted between two and nine times. The chain couples TRBV10-3 to TRBJ2-1; TRBD2 agrees at 7 bases. V lost 4 bases to trimming and J lost 4 bases; unmatched junction nucleotides: 19. CDR1 and CDR2 (germline): ENHRY, SYGVKD. CDR3 length: 19 residues. The CDR3: CAISALVLREEVKYNEQFF. CDR3 nucleotide sequence: TGTGCCATCAGTGCCCTAGTATTACGGGAGGAGGTAAAATACAATGAGCAGTTCTTC.

This clonotype was seen only a few times. The V gene is TRBV7-4, the J gene TRBJ1-2, with 8 positions matching TRBD1. Losses at the gene ends were 5 bases for V and 6 bases for J; bases not matched to a gene: 2. The CDR3 has 12 residues. CDR1 is SGHVT and CDR2 is SQSDAQ in the germline V gene. The CDR3 loop reads CASSKDRDGYTF. In DNA, the CDR3 is TGTGCCAGCAGCAAGGACAGGGATGGCTACACCTTC. Complete variable domain (other parts from reference TRBV7-4 and TRBJ1-2): GAGVSQSPRYKVAKRGRDVALRCDSISGHVTLYWYRQTLGQGSEVLTYSQSDAQRDKSGRPSGRFSAERPERSVSTLKIQRTEQGDSAVYLCASSKDRDGYTFGSGTRLTVV.

This clonotype came up a few times. The gene calls are TRBV7-2 and TRBJ2-7, with TRBD2 as a possible D gene (7 bases). CDR3 length: 14 amino acids. From germline, CDR1 is SGHTA and CDR2 FQGNSA. Trimming pared 1 base from V and 4 bases from J, leaving 11 bases between. The CDR3 DNA is TGTGCCAGCAGCTTAGGGGAGGGGGGGTACGAGCAGTACGTC. Its translation is CASSLGEGGYEQYV.

This clonotype has only a few counts. V usage is TRBV6-5 and J usage is TRBJ2-2; the match to TRBD2 covers 9 bases. This CDR3 comprises 15 residues. Germline V gene lookup returns CDR1 MNHEY and CDR2 SVGAGI. J gave up 6 bases and V 6 bases, and 8 bases lay outside the gene matches. As DNA, the CDR3 is TGTGCCAGCAGGTTTAGCGGGAGTTCAGCCGGGGAGCTGTTTTTT. This translates into CASRFSGSSAGELFF.

This clonotype was picked up a small number of times. V is TRBV19 and J is TRBJ2-7, with D tentatively TRBD1 or TRBD2 (5 bases each). V dropped 7 bases and J dropped 5 bases, with 12 bases sitting between them. This CDR3 contains 12 residues. Germline assignment: CDR1 LNHDA and CDR2 SQIVND (reference sequence). The CDR3 DNA reads as TGTGCCAGTAACACCGGGGACCACGAGCAGTACTTC. Its protein product is CASNTGDHEQYF. Looking up the rest from reference TRBV19 and TRBJ2-7 gives the full variable domain: DGGITQSPKYLFRKEGQNVTLSCEQNLNHDAMYWYRQDPGQGLRLIYYSQIVNDFQKGDIAEGYSVSREKKESFPLTVTSAQKNPTAFYLCASNTGDHEQYFGPGTRLTVT.

This clonotype was seen ten or more times. This sequence joins TRBV29-1 and TRBJ2-3; 8 nucleotides line up with TRBD2. This CDR3 spans 16 amino acids. Germline V lookup: CDR1 SQVTM, CDR2 ANQGSEA. V dropped 2 bases and J dropped 3; count of bases not matched to a gene: 10. The CDR3 sequence: CSVERFSGLGTDTQYF. In nucleotides, the CDR3 is TGCAGCGTTGAAAGGTTTTCGGGACTAGGTACAGATACGCAGTATTTT.

This chain links TRBV28 with TRBJ2-7; D not certain. The CDR3 length is 13 residues. Trimming pared 5 bases from V and 5 bases from J, leaving 13 bases between. Looked up from germline, CDR1 is MDHEN and CDR2 is SYDVKM. CDR3 in amino acids: CASSPSGQNEQYF. The CDR3 DNA reads as TGTGCCAGCAGTCCATCCGGGCAGAACGAGCAGTACTTC.

V and J are TRBV29-1 and TRBJ2-5; D is perhaps TRBD1 (5 bases). Trimming took off 4 bases at V and 4 bases at J, with 16 bases between the two ends. CDR1 SQVTM and CDR2 ANQGSEA come from the germline V gene. The CDR3 has 14 residues. The CDR3 nucleotides are TGCAGCGTTGCTCCGGCAGGGCAGGGAGAGACCCAGTACTTC. Its protein is CSVAPAGQGETQYF.

The chain has TRBV20-1 and TRBJ2-4; 8 nucleotides align to TRBD2. This CDR3 has 15 amino acids. CDR1 and CDR2 (germline): DFQATT, SNEGSKA (reference sequence). The ends lost 5 bases at V and 2 bases at J; junction bases unmatched: 8. CDR3 loop: CSASGLAGTKNIQYF. The CDR3 DNA reads as TGCAGTGCTTCTGGGCTAGCGGGTACCAAAAACATTCAGTACTTC.

This clonotype was picked up a small number of times. The chain recombines TRBV7-2 with TRBJ1-2, with D unclear. The CDR3 runs to 13 residues. Trimming stripped 1 base from V and 2 bases from J, with 5 bases between. The germline CDR1 and CDR2 sequences are SGHTA and FQGNSA. The CDR3 protein is CASSLDQNYGYTF. As DNA, the CDR3 is TGTGCCAGCAGCTTAGATCAGAACTATGGCTACACCTTC.

In this sample, this clonotype turned up a few times. J is TRBJ1-1 and V is TRBV7-8, with D maybe TRBD1 (5 bases). The ends were cut back, 5 bases at V and 6 bases at J, with 13 bases in the middle. This CDR3 is 13 amino acids long. Germline CDR1 reads SGHVS; CDR2 reads FQNEAQ. CDR3 sequence: CASSRRTGPEAFF. The CDR3 DNA reads TGTGCCAGCAGCCGACGGACGGGGCCTGAAGCTTTCTTT.

This clonotype was recorded a few times. The chain couples TRBV5-1 to TRBJ2-3; D could derive from TRBD1 or TRBD2 (5 bases each). This CDR3 is 17 amino acids long. V lost 0 bases to trimming and J lost 0 bases, with 14 bases between them. Germline CDR1 reads SGHRS; CDR2 reads YFSETQ. The CDR3 DNA sequence: TGCGCCAGCAGCTTGGGACCGATTGGGGGTAGCACAGATACGCAGTATTTT. Amino acids: CASSLGPIGGSTDTQYF.

The J gene is TRBJ1-3, the V gene TRBV19; maybe TRBD1 (6 bases). CDR1 is LNHDA, CDR2 SQIVND, per germline (reference sequence). The CDR3 loop spans 15 amino acids. The V end lost 1 base, the J end lost 0 bases, and 7 bases lay between the germline ends. This CDR3 is CASSIGDTSGNTIYF. Written as DNA, the CDR3 is TGTGCCAGTAGTATAGGGGACACCTCTGGAAACACCATATATTTT.